This T cell receptor (beta chain) is from a study of blood T cell repertoires in COVID-19. At the level of the study: The study drew acute and convalescent COVID-19 samples from the United States, Italy and Spain. Sources were T cells, B-cell-depleted T cells, or PBMCs; the material itself was cDNA or gDNA.

This clone appeared once. How the authors handled the data: Nucleated cell counts were estimated from reference gene primer amplification. Only in-frame clones appear in the TCRdb table, and some are missing; sequencing was by immunoSEQ multiplex PCR. Clone size and V and J calls were adopted from that table, with D and trimming inferred from the DNA. Of over 150,000 clones in the sample, roughly 80% were seen once. Trimming stripped 3 bases from V and 2 bases from J, with 20 bases between. Germline V gene sequence: CDR1 GTSNPN, CDR2 SVGIG (reference sequence). This CDR3 has 16 residues. The chain has TRBV30 and TRBJ2-7; D perhaps matches TRBD1 (6 bases). The TCR originated in a man in his 60s with acute or convalescent COVID-19. Sequencing used peripheral blood. CDR3 nucleotides: TGTGCCTGGAGGAGGCAGGGGTACGGACAAGCCTACGAGCAGTACTTC. It translates to CAWRRQGYGQAYEQYF.